The next 13 T cell receptor beta chains were all read from a single sample in a study of human T cells and chemical hapten exposure (dated by TCRdb to the early 2020s). This sample's time point label indicates: patch test 2, 6 weeks after DPC sensitization. The treatment or condition tag for this specimen amounts to: therapeutic diphenylcyclopropenone sensitization with weekly scalp DPC. The library was obtained by RACE. TCRdb records NextSeq 500 as the sequencer. In TCRdb, the public reads were trimmed at Q25 with fastp and aligned with MiXCR, with productive beta chains retained. Every CDR3 protein is listed once, alongside the most common genes and DNA of its rows. This sample has about 84,000 distinct CDR3 sequences in its table, and more than 9% of those were observed once. The ten biggest clones cover approximately 4.7% of the sample. The sample here was whole blood, taken in connection with sensitization to the hapten diphenylcyclopropenone (DPC). The receptors come from a woman in her 50s with alopecia areata. Some clones in this sample may be carry-over from other donors' samples.

This chain uses TRBV12-3 or TRBV12-4 with TRBJ1-6; D possibly corresponds to TRBD1 (6 bases). Between the trimmed V and J ends, which lost 1 base and 10 bases, there was a span of 11 bases. The CDR3 length is 14 residues. This chain's CDR3 is CASSLGAGASPLHF. CDR3 in DNA: TGTGCCAGCAGTTTAGGCGCAGGGGCCTCACCCCTCCACTTT.

In this sample, this clonotype turned up many times. The V call is TRBV20-1, the J call TRBJ1-1; D not resolved. The V gene's germline CDR1 is DFQATT and CDR2 SNEGSKA (reference sequence). The CDR3 consists of 11 residues. Trimming cost V 6 bases and J 1 base, with 6 bases left between them. The CDR3 coding sequence is TGCAGTGCGCCAGCGAACACTGAAGCTTTCTTT. Translation gives CSAPANTEAFF.

This clonotype has only a few counts. The chain employs TRBV6-1 and TRBJ2-3; 7 bases match TRBD2. Looked up from germline, CDR1 is MNHNS and CDR2 is SASEGT. J gave up 8 bases and V 4 bases, and 15 bases lay outside the gene matches. The length of the CDR3 is 16 residues. The CDR3 is CASSARAGKDTRTQYF. DNA of the CDR3: TGTGCCAGCAGTGCCCGAGCGGGGAAAGACACTCGTACGCAGTATTTT.

The table lists this clonotype with many counts. CDR3 nucleotide sequence: TGCGCCAGCAGCTATATAGGGACAGGGGTCTACAATGAGCAGTTCTTC. This translates into CASSYIGTGVYNEQFF. The rearrangement uses TRBV5-1 and TRBJ2-1, with 10 bases lining up with TRBD1. Germline CDR1 reads SGHRS; CDR2 reads YFSETQ. V gave up 3 bases and J gave up 3 bases; unmatched junction bases: 6. The CDR3 is 16 residues long.

The chain joins TRBV7-6 to TRBJ2-2, with 8 bases that match TRBD2. Germline V gives CDR1 SGHVS, CDR2 FNYEAQ. This CDR3 is built from 16 residues. V lost 5 bases, J lost 5 bases, and 10 bases stayed unmatched. CDR3 loop: CASSTPGGGETGELFF. The CDR3 DNA is TGTGCCAGCAGCACCCCCGGGGGGGGTGAAACCGGGGAGCTGTTTTTT.

V is TRBV20-1 and J is TRBJ2-3; D is ambiguous. The CDR3 is 12 amino acids. In germline, CDR1 is DFQATT, CDR2 SNEGSKA (reference sequence). V was trimmed by 3 bases and J by 2 bases, leaving 6 bases between them. The CDR3 region has the DNA TGCAGTGCTAGCCAAAACACAGATACGCAGTATTTT. Translated, it gives CSASQNTDTQYF.

This clonotype was seen ten or more times. J is TRBJ2-3 and V is TRBV29-1; D might be TRBD2 (6 bases). CDR3 size: 13 residues. The germline V and J ends were trimmed by 7 bases and 2 bases, with 13 bases remaining between them. The V gene's germline CDR1 is SQVTM and CDR2 ANQGSEA. This CDR3 reads CSGGIFYTDTQYF. The CDR3 nucleotides are TGCAGCGGCGGGATCTTCTACACAGATACGCAGTATTTT.

This clonotype has more than one count but fewer than ten. The chain has TRBV12-3 or TRBV12-4 and TRBJ1-4; D gene uncertain. This CDR3 comprises 14 residues. V lost 2 bases and J 5 bases, leaving 9 bases between the germline ends. CDR3 sequence reads: CASSLRGGNEKLFF. CDR3 DNA: TGTGCCAGCAGTTTACGAGGCGGCAATGAAAAACTGTTTTTT.

This clonotype has ten or more counts. CDR3 sequence reads: CASSADSGSYNEQFF. For the CDR3, the DNA is TGTGCCAGCAGTGCCGACAGTGGGTCCTACAATGAGCAGTTCTTC. The J gene is TRBJ2-1, the V gene TRBV6-5, with D maybe TRBD1 (5 bases). CDR1 and CDR2 (germline): MNHEY, SVGAGI. The CDR3 loop spans 15 amino acids. Between the trimmed V and J ends, which lost 5 bases and 1 base, there was a span of 12 bases.

This clonotype was found many times. The rearrangement uses TRBV5-1 and TRBJ2-4; tentative D call: TRBD2 (6 bases). The CDR3 consists of 14 residues. V lost 4 bases, J lost 15 bases, and 23 bases lay in between. Germline lookup yields CDR1 SGHRS and CDR2 YFSETQ. The CDR3 loop is CASSPLEGRSGWYF. The CDR3 DNA reads as TGCGCCAGCAGCCCACTCGAGGGACGGAGCGGGTGGTACTTC.

This clonotype turned up a few times. The V call is TRBV10-3, the J call TRBJ1-5; a weak D match, TRBD1 (5 bases). The germline V and J ends were trimmed by 3 bases and 5 bases, with 14 bases remaining between them. Germline CDR1 and CDR2: ENHRY and SYGVKD. The CDR3 has 15 amino acids. Here the CDR3 reads CAISDEGATYQPQHF. CDR3 nucleotides: TGTGCCATCAGTGATGAAGGGGCGACATATCAGCCCCAGCATTTT.

This clonotype was seen only a few times. This sequence joins TRBV18 and TRBJ1-1; D is uncertain. The V gene lost 3 bases and the J gene lost 1 base, with 6 bases spanning the gap. There are 13 residues in the CDR3. CDR1 is KGHSH, CDR2 LQKENI, per germline. The CDR3 bases are TGTGCCAGCTCACCGACGGCGAACACTGAAGCTTTCTTT. This encodes CASSPTANTEAFF.

This chain connects TRBV10-3 to TRBJ2-7, with 10 bases matching TRBD1. CDR1 is ENHRY, CDR2 SYGVKD, per germline. V lost 4 bases and J lost 4; bases outside the gene matches: 4. The CDR3 is 14 residues long. CDR3 amino acids: CAISGTGGSYEQYF. The CDR3 nucleotides read TGTGCCATCAGTGGGACAGGGGGGAGTTACGAGCAGTACTTC.